This is a list of T cell receptor beta chains from one sample in a study of CD8+ T cells in alopecia areata. TCRdb's table, derived via immunoSEQ multiplex PCR, lists solely in-frame clones and lacks some. This sample has over 150,000 clones, with 60% found just once. The sample here was CD4+ T cells sorted from blood, taken at week 4, from a patient treated with tofacitinib. Receptor source: a human donor with alopecia areata. Each CDR3 is given with its conserved first and last residue. Fields, in order: J gene, D gene, clone size, V gene, CDR3 DNA, CDR3 protein. The D gene is left open where the match is weak. Size is stated for part of the rows, as once, few or many counts, or as a class when the clone is expanded.

J gene: TRBJ1-6; D gene: TRBD1; clone size: few; V gene: TRBV19; CDR3 DNA: TGTGCCAGTAGTATGGACAGGGAAGCACCCCTCCACTTT; CDR3 protein: CASSMDREAPLHF
J gene: TRBJ2-4; D gene: TRBD2; clone size: few; V gene: TRBV6-5; CDR3 DNA: TGTGCCAGCAGTTACTCGGCGGGGGGGAAAAACATTCAGTACTTC; CDR3 protein: CASSYSAGGKNIQYF
J gene: TRBJ1-5; D gene: -; clone size: few; V gene: TRBV20-1; CDR3 DNA: TGCAGTGCTAGAGACGGTCAGCCCCAGCATTTT; CDR3 protein: CSARDGQPQHF
J gene: TRBJ2-3; D gene: TRBD2; clone size: -; V gene: TRBV4-1; CDR3 DNA: TGCGCCAGCAGCCAAGATGCGGGAGCGGGGGGAGTGGATACGCAGTATTTT; CDR3 protein: CASSQDAGAGGVDTQYF
J gene: TRBJ2-3; D gene: -; clone size: once; V gene: TRBV11-2; CDR3 DNA: TGTGCCAGCAGCGTGGGCGGAACGCAGTATTTT; CDR3 protein: CASSVGGTQYF
J gene: TRBJ2-3; D gene: -; clone size: -; V gene: TRBV15; CDR3 DNA: TGTGCCACTAACAAAGGGGGACATACAGATACGCAGTATTTT; CDR3 protein: CATNKGGHTDTQYF
J gene: TRBJ1-6; D gene: TRBD1; clone size: once; V gene: TRBV4-1; CDR3 DNA: TGCGCCAGCAGCCAAGTATTAGGGACAGGGAAATCACCCCTCCACTTT; CDR3 protein: CASSQVLGTGKSPLHF
J gene: TRBJ1-2; D gene: -; clone size: -; V gene: TRBV5-1; CDR3 DNA: TGCGCCAGCAGCATGGACGGGGACTATGGCTACACCTTC; CDR3 protein: CASSMDGDYGYTF
J gene: TRBJ2-1; D gene: TRBD2; clone size: -; V gene: TRBV7-6; CDR3 DNA: TGTGCCAGCAGCTCATCAGGACTAGCGAGGAATGAGCAGTTCTTC; CDR3 protein: CASSSSGLARNEQFF
J gene: TRBJ2-1; D gene: TRBD1; clone size: -; V gene: TRBV4-1; CDR3 DNA: TGCGCCAGCAGCCAACCGACAGGGAGCTCCTACAATGAGCAGTTCTTC; CDR3 protein: CASSQPTGSSYNEQFF
J gene: TRBJ2-3; D gene: TRBD1; clone size: once; V gene: TRBV29-1; CDR3 DNA: TGCAGCGTTGGGGGACAGGATTCAGATACGCAGTATTTT; CDR3 protein: CSVGGQDSDTQYF
J gene: TRBJ1-1; D gene: -; clone size: -; V gene: TRBV30; CDR3 DNA: TGTGCCTGGAGTGTACTCGGGAGGACGGCTTTCTTT; CDR3 protein: CAWSVLGRTAFF
J gene: TRBJ1-2; D gene: -; clone size: -; V gene: TRBV29-1; CDR3 DNA: TGCAGCTCAACCTCGCAGGGATCCCTTGGCTACACCTTC; CDR3 protein: CSSTSQGSLGYTF